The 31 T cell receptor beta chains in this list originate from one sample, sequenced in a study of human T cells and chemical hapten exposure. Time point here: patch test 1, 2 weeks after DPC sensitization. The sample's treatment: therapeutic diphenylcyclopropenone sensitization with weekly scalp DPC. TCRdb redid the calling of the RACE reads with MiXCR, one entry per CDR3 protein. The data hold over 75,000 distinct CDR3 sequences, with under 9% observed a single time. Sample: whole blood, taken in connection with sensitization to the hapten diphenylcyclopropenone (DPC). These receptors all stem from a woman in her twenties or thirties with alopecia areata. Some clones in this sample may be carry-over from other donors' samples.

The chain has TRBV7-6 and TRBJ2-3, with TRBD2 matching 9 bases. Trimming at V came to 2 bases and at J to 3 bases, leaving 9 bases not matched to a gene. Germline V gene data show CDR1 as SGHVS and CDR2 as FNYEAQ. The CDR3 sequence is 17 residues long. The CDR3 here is CASSLSSGLAGTDTQYF. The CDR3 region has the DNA TGTGCCAGCAGCTTATCATCAGGCCTAGCGGGGACAGATACGCAGTATTTT.

CDR3 in amino acids: CASSQAGGCTDTQYF. The CDR3 DNA is TGTGCCAGCAGCCAAGCGGGGGGTTGCACAGATACGCAGTATTTT. The V and J genes are TRBV4-2 and TRBJ2-3; 7 nucleotides align to TRBD2. The length of the CDR3 is 15 residues. With 1 base clipped from V and 1 base from J, the junction kept 2 bases outside the gene matches. The germline gives CDR1 LGHNA, CDR2 YNFKEQ.

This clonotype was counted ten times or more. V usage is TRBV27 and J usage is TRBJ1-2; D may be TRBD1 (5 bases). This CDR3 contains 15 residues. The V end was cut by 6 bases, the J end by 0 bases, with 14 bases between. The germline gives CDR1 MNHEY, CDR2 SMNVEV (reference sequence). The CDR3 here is CASRIQGVANYGYTF. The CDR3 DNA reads TGTGCCAGCAGAATCCAGGGAGTAGCTAACTATGGCTACACCTTC.

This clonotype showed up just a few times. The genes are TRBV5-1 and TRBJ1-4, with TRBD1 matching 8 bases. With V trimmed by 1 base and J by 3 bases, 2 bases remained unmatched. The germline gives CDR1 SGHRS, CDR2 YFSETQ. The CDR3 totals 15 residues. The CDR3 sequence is CASSLQGAANEKLFF. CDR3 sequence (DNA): TGCGCCAGCAGCTTGCAGGGGGCGGCTAATGAAAAACTGTTTTTT.

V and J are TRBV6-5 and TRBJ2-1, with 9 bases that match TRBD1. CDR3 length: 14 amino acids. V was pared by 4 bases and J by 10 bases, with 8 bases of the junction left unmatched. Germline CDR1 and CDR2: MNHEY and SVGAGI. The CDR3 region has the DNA TGTGCCAGCAGTTTACAGGGGGCCCTGGCAGAGCAGTTCTTC. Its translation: CASSLQGALAEQFF.

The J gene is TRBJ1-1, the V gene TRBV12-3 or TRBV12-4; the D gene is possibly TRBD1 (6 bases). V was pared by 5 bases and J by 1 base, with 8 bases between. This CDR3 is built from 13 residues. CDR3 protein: CASSTGTNTEAFF. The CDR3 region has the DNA TGTGCCAGCAGTACAGGGACGAACACTGAAGCTTTCTTT.

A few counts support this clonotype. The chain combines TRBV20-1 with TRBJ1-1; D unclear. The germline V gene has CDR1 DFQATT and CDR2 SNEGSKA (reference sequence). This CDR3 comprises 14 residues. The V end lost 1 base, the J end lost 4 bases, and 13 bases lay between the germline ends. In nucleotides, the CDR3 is TGCAGTGCTAGAGTTTACGTAGTAGGCACTGAAGCTTTCTTT. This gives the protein CSARVYVVGTEAFF.

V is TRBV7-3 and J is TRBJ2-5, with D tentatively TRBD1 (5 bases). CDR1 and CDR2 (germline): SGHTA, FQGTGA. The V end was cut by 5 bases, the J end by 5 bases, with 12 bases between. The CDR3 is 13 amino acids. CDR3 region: CASSAARGETQYF. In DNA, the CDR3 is TGTGCCAGCAGCGCGGCTAGGGGCGAGACCCAGTACTTC.

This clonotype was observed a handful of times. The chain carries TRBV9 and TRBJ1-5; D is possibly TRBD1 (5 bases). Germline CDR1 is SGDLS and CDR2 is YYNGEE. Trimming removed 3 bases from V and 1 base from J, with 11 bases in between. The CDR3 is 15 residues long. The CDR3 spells CASSAGPASNQPQHF. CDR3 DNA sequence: TGTGCCAGCAGCGCGGGACCGGCGAGCAATCAGCCCCAGCATTTT.

CDR3 bases: TGTGCCAGCAGTTTGTCCTGGCGGGGCGGGACAGATACGCAGTATTTT. As protein: CASSLSWRGGTDTQYF. This chain joins TRBV12-3 or TRBV12-4 and TRBJ2-3; possible D gene TRBD2, 6 bases. Deletions cut 3 bases from V and 3 bases from J, with 16 bases between. This CDR3 is built from 16 residues.

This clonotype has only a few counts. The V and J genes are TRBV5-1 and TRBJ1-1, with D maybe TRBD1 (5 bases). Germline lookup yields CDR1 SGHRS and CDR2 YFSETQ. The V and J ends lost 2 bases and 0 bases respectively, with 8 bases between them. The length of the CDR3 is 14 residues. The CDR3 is CASSFLTVNTEAFF. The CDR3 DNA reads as TGCGCCAGCAGCTTCCTGACAGTGAACACTGAAGCTTTCTTT.

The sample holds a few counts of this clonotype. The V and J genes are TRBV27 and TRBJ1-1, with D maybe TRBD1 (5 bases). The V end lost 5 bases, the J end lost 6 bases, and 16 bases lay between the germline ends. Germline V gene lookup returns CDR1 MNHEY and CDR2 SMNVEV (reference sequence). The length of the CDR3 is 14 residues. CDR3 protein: CASSQGGSSAEAFF. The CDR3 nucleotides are TGTGCCAGCAGTCAGGGTGGCTCCAGCGCTGAAGCTTTCTTT.

In DNA, the CDR3 is TGTGCCAGCAGCCAAGATCTGGTAGGGCCCCAGCATTTT. Translated: CASSQDLVGPQHF. The V gene is TRBV3-1, the J gene TRBJ1-5; unclear D gene. The V end was cut by 0 bases, the J end by 9 bases, with 9 bases between. CDR1 LGHDT and CDR2 YNNKEL come from the germline V gene (reference sequence). The CDR3 contains 13 residues.

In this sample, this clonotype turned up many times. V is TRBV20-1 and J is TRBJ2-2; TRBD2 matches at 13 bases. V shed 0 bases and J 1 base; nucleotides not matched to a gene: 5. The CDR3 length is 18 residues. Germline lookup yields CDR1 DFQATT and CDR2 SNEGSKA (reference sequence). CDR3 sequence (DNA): TGCAGTGCTAGAGACCGGACTAGCGGGGGCGGGAACACCGGGGAGCTGTTTTTT. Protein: CSARDRTSGGGNTGELFF.

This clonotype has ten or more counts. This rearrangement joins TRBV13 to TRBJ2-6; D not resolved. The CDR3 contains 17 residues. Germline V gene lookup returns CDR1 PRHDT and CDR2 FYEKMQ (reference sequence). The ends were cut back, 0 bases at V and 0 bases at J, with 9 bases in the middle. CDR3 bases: TGTGCCAGCAGCTTAGGGGGTCCCCTCTCTGGGGCCAACGTCCTGACTTTC. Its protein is CASSLGGPLSGANVLTF.

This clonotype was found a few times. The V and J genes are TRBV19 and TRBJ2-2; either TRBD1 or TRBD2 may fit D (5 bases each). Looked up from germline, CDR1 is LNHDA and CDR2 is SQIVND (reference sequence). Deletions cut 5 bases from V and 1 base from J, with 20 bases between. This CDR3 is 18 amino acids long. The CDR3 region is CASSVTAYRGLNTGELFF. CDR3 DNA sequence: TGTGCCAGTAGTGTGACCGCTTACCGGGGCCTGAACACCGGGGAGCTGTTTTTT.

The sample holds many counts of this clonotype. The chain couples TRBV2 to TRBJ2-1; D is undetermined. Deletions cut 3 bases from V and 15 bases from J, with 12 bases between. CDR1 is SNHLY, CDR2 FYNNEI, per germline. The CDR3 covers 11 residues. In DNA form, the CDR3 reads TGTGCCAGCAGTGAGGATCGTCCGGGGTTCTTC. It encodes CASSEDRPGFF.

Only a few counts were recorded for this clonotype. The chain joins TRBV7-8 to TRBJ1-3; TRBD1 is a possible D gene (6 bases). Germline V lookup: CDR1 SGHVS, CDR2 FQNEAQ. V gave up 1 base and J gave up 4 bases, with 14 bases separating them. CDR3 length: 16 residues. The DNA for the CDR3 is TGTGCCAGCAGCTTAGGGTATCAGGGGTCCGGAAACACCATATATTTT. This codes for CASSLGYQGSGNTIYF.

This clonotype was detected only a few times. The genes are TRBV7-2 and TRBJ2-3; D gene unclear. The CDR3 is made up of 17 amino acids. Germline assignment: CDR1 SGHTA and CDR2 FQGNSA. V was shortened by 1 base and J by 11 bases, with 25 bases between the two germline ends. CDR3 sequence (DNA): TGTGCCAGCAGCTTAGTCAAATCAAGGGTTGAGTCCCGGGTGCAGTATTTT. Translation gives CASSLVKSRVESRVQYF. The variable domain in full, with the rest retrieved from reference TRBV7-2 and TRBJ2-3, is GAGVSQSPSNKVTEKGKDVELRCDPISGHTALYWYRQSLGQGLEFLIYFQGNSAPDKSGLPSDRFSAERTGGSVSTLTIQRTQQEDSAVYLCASSLVKSRVESRVQYFGPGTRLTVL.

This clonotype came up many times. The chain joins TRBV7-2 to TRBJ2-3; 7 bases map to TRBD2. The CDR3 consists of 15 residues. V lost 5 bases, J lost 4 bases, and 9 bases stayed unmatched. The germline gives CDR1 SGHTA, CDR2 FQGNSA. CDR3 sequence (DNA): TGTGCCAGCAGCCCATCTTCGCGGGGGTCAGATACGCAGTATTTT. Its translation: CASSPSSRGSDTQYF.

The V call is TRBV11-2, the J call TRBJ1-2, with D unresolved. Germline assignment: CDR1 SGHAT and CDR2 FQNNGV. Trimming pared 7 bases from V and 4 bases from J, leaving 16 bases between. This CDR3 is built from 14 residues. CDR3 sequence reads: CASTVVGVAYGYTF. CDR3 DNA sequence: TGTGCCAGCACCGTAGTGGGAGTTGCCTATGGCTACACCTTC.

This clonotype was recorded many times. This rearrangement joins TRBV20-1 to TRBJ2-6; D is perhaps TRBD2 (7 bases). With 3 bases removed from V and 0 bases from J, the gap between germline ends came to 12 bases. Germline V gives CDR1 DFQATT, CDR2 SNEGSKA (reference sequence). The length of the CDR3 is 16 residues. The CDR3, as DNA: TGCAGTGCTAGGAGGGGGGGGAGCTCTGGGGCCAACGTCCTGACTTTC. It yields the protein CSARRGGSSGANVLTF.

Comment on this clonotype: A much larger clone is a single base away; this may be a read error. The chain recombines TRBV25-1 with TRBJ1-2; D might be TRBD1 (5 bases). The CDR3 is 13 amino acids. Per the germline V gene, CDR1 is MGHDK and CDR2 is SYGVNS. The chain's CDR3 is CASSAGPGYGYNF. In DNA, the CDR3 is TGTGCCAGCAGTGCAGGGCCCGGCTATGGCTACAACTTC.

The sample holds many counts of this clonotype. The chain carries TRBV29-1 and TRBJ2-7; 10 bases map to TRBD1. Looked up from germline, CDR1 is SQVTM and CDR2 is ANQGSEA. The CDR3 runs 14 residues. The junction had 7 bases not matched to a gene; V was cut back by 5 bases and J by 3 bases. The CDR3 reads CSVTPRDRGYEQYF. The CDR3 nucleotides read TGCAGCGTTACACCCCGGGACAGGGGCTACGAGCAGTACTTC.

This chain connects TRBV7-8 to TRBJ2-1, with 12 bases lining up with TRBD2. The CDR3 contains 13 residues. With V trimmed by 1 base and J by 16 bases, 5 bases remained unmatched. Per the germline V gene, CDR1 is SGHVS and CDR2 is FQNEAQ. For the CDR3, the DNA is TGTGCCAGCAGCTTAGACCCTAGCGGGGGGGCATTCTTC. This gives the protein CASSLDPSGGAFF. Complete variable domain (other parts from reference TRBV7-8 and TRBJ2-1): GAGVSQSPRYKVAKRGQDVALRCDPISGHVSLFWYQQALGQGPEFLTYFQNEAQLDKSGLPSDRFFAERPEGSVSTLKIQRTQQEDSAVYLCASSLDPSGGAFFGPGTRLTVL.

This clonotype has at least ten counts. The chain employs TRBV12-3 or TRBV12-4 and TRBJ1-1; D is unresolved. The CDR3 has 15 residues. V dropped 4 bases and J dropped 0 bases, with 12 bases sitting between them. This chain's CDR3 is CASSYRREMNTEAFF. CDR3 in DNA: TGTGCCAGCAGTTACCGACGGGAAATGAACACTGAAGCTTTCTTT.

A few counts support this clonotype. The CDR3 nucleotides read TGCAGCATCAGGGACAGGGGGCCTGAAGATACGCAGTATTTT. It translates to CSIRDRGPEDTQYF. V usage is TRBV29-1 and J usage is TRBJ2-3; the match to TRBD1 covers 12 bases. V lost 8 bases, J lost 5 bases, and 8 bases stayed unmatched. The CDR3 totals 14 residues. Germline CDR1 is SQVTM and CDR2 is ANQGSEA.

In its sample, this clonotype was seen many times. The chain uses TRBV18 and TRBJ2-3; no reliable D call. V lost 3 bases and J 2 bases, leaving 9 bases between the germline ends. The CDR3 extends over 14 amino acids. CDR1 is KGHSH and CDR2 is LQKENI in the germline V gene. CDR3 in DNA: TGTGCCAGCTCACCCCCGAGTATCACAGATACGCAGTATTTT. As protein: CASSPPSITDTQYF.

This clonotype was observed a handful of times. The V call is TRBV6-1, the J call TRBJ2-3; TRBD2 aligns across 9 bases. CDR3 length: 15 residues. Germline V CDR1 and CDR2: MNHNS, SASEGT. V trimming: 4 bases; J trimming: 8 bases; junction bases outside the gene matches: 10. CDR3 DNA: TGTGCCAGCAGTGGTAGCGGGGGAATTTGGGGTACGCAGTATTTT. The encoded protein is CASSGSGGIWGTQYF.

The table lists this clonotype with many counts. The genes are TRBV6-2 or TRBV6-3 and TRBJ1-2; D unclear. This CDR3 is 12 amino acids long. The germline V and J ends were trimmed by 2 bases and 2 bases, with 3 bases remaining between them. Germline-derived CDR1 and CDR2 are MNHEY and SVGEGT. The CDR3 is CASSYRNYGYTF. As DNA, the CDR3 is TGTGCCAGCAGTTACCGCAACTATGGCTACACCTTC.

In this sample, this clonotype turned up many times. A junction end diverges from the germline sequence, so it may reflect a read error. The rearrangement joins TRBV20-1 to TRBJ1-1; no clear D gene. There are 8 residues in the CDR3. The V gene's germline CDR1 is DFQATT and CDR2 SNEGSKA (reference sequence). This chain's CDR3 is CSANVGEF. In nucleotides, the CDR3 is TGCAGTGCTAACGTCGGCGAGTTT.